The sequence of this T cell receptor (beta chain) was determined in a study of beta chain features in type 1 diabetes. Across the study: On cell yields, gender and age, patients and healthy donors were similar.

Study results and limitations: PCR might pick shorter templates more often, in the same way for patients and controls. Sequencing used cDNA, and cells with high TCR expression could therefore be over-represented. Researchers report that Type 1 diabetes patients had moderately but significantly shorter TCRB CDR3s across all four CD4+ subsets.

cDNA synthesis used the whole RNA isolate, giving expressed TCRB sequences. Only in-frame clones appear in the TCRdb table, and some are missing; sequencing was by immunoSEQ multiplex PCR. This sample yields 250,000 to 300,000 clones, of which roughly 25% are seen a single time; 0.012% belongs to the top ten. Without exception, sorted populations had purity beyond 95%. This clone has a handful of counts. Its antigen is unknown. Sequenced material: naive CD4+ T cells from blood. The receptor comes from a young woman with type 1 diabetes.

CDR3 bases: TGTGCCTGGAGTCACGGGGGATTAGAACAAGAGACCCAGTACTTC. Its protein product is CAWSHGGLEQETQYF. This rearrangement joins TRBV30 to TRBJ2-5; D perhaps matches TRBD2 (6 bases). Trimming stripped 2 bases from V and 2 bases from J, with 15 bases between. This CDR3 spans 15 amino acids. Germline V gene sequence: CDR1 GTSNPN, CDR2 SVGIG (reference sequence).